A selection of T cell receptor beta chains follows, all from one sample in a study of technical replicates of blood from a few donors. TCRdb's copy holds only in-frame clones and misses some; the assay was immunoSEQ multiplex PCR. This repertoire shows over 55,000 clones, around 87% found once; its top ten account for 5% to 6.5%. Sequencing input: PBMCs. The receptors stem from a human donor in good health. Some clones in this sample may be carry-over from other donors' samples. CDR3s include the opening cysteine and the closing phenylalanine or tryptophan. A D gene is named only where the DNA matches it firmly. Expanded clones get a size class; other rows say once, few or many, or leave the size out.

V gene	clone size	D gene	J gene	CDR3 DNA	CDR3 protein
TRBV5-1	once	.	TRBJ2-2	TGCGCCAGCAGCTTGACCGGGTTGGACACCGGGGAGCTGTTTTTT	CASSLTGLDTGELFF
TRBV4-3	.	.	TRBJ2-7	TGCGCCAGCAGCCAAGATATCGGGGGAGCCTACGAGCAGTACTTC	CASSQDIGGAYEQYF
TRBV7-2	once	TRBD2	TRBJ2-3	TGTGCCAGCAGCCCCGGGAGGAGCACAGATACGCAGTATTTT	CASSPGRSTDTQYF
TRBV4-3	.	TRBD1	TRBJ1-2	TGCGCCAGCAGCCAACGACAGGGGGGGCTGACGCCTGGCTACACCTTC	CASSQRQGGLTPGYTF
TRBV2	.	TRBD2	TRBJ2-3	TGTGCCAGCAGTGAAGAGCGGGGGGGAACAGATACGCAGTATTTT	CASSEERGGTDTQYF
TRBV28	.	.	TRBJ1-2	TGTGCCAGCAGCCTTACGGACGGGGGGGCGCGGGGCTACACCTTC	CASSLTDGGARGYTF
TRBV28	.	.	TRBJ2-7	TGTGCCAGCAGGCCTACCCTGAGATACGAGCAGTACTTC	CASRPTLRYEQYF
TRBV4-2	.	TRBD2	TRBJ2-5	TGTGCCAGCAGCCAAGATAGGGGGACTAGCGGGCGTCGGGCGGAGACCCAGTACTTC	CASSQDRGTSGRRAETQYF
TRBV11-2	.	.	TRBJ1-3	TGTGCCAGCAGCTTTGAGGTCAGGGTTTCTGGAAACACCATATATTTT	CASSFEVRVSGNTIYF
TRBV9	.	TRBD2	TRBJ2-1	TGTGCCAGCAGCCCAAGTCGGGGGGGCCTGGATAATGAGCAGTTCTTC	CASSPSRGGLDNEQFF
TRBV27	once	TRBD1	TRBJ2-7	TGTGCCAGCAGTTTTACAGGGGGCAGCGACGAGCAGTACTTC	CASSFTGGSDEQYF
TRBV5-1	.	.	TRBJ2-7	TGCGCCAGCAGCCGTTGGGGGGACTCCTACGAGCAGTACTTC	CASSRWGDSYEQYF
TRBV7-2	once	.	TRBJ1-3	TGTGCCAGCAGCTTAGGGTTCGGTATGGGAAACACCATATATTTT	CASSLGFGMGNTIYF
TRBV5-1	.	.	TRBJ2-3	TGCGCCAGCATGGACAGATCTAGCACAGATACGCAGTATTTT	CASMDRSSTDTQYF
TRBV23-1	.	.	TRBJ1-1	TGCGCCAGCAGTCAAGGGTTTTTCAGGGCGCACACTGAAGCTTTCTTT	CASSQGFFRAHTEAFF
TRBV15	.	.	TRBJ1-5	TGTGCCACCAGCTATAAATCGGGGAACAATCAGCCCCAGCATTTT	CATSYKSGNNQPQHF